This T cell receptor beta chain appears in the sequencing data of a study of CD8 T cells in Susac syndrome. With random hexamers, about 0.45 to 1 ug RNA was reverse transcribed. TCRdb passed the immunoSEQ multiplex PCR reads through MiXCR, listing each CDR3 protein once. The table has about 190,000 distinct CDR3 sequences, approximately 95% seen once. CDR1 and CDR2 (germline): MGHDK, SYGVNS. Trimming took off 1 base at V and 3 bases at J, with 9 bases between the two ends. The CDR3 loop spans 14 amino acids. The sequence came from a human donor with Susac syndrome. The genes are TRBV25-1 and TRBJ1-2; D is perhaps TRBD1 (5 bases). The sequenced sample consisted of CD8+ T cells from PBMCs. For the CDR3, the DNA is TGTGCCAGCAGTGAATTAGGGGACCACTATGGCTACACCTTC. Its translation: CASSELGDHYGYTF.